The rows below give T cell receptor beta chains drawn from one sample of a study of blood T cell repertoires in COVID-19. Sequenced by immunoSEQ multiplex PCR; TCRdb stores in-frame clones only, minus some. The sample consists of about 320,000 clones, about nine tenths of them appearing once. Sequenced: PBMCs or T cells enriched from blood (not recorded which). These receptors originate from a man in his 60s who had recovered from COVID-19. Each CDR3 is given with its conserved first and last residue. The D gene is left open where the match is weak. Clone size is not always given. Where it is, it says once, few, many or a class for expanded clones.

J gene,D gene,CDR3 length,V gene,clone size,CDR3 protein,CDR3 DNA
TRBJ2-1,TRBD2,14,TRBV11-2,.,CASSLATSGSEQFF,TGTGCCAGCAGCTTAGCGACTAGCGGGAGTGAACAGTTCTTC
TRBJ2-3,.,15,TRBV29-1,.,CSVERNRASTDTQYF,TGCAGCGTTGAAAGGAACAGGGCGAGCACAGATACGCAGTATTTT
TRBJ2-7,TRBD2,15,TRBV4-2,.,CASSLGTSGGDEQYF,TGTGCCAGCAGCCTCGGGACTAGCGGGGGGGACGAGCAGTACTTC
TRBJ2-2,TRBD2,15,TRBV18,.,CASSPPSGSTGELFF,TGTGCCAGCTCCCCCCCTAGCGGGAGCACCGGGGAGCTGTTTTTT
TRBJ1-3,.,14,TRBV13,.,CASSFLGARNTIYF,TGTGCCAGCAGCTTTCTGGGGGCTAGAAACACCATATATTTT
TRBJ2-5,TRBD1,14,TRBV3-1/TRBV3-2,.,CASRSYRGQETQYF,TGTGCCAGCAGATCATACAGGGGGCAAGAGACCCAGTACTTC
TRBJ2-1,TRBD2,17,TRBV14,.,CASSQVGGIAGNNEQFF,TGTGCCAGCAGCCAAGTAGGGGGGATAGCGGGAAACAATGAGCAGTTCTTC
TRBJ1-6,.,14,TRBV11-3,few,CASSSGLNNSPLHF,TGTGCCAGCAGCTCCGGACTGAATAATTCACCCCTCCACTTT
TRBJ2-7,.,14,TRBV7-9,.,CASTSGGVSYEQYF,TGTGCCAGCACCTCCGGCGGAGTCTCCTACGAGCAGTACTTC
TRBJ1-2,TRBD1,14,TRBV10-3,.,CAIRTHGGQVGYTF,TGTGCCATCAGGACCCATGGGGGACAGGTTGGCTACACCTTC
TRBJ2-5,TRBD2,14,TRBV7-7,.,CASSRSGGGETQYF,TGTGCTAGCAGCCGATCCGGGGGGGGAGAGACCCAGTACTTC
TRBJ2-1,TRBD2,16,TRBV11-3,.,CASSLSSSGSYNEQFF,TGTGCCAGCAGCCTCAGCTCTAGCGGGAGCTACAATGAGCAGTTCTTC
TRBJ1-1,TRBD1,15,TRBV7-2,once,CASSSGQGGITEAFF,TGTGCCAGCAGCTCGGGACAGGGGGGAATCACTGAAGCTTTCTTT
TRBJ2-5,.,14,TRBV5-5,.,CASSRLGQQETQYF,TGTGCCAGCAGCAGGTTGGGACAACAAGAGACCCAGTACTTC